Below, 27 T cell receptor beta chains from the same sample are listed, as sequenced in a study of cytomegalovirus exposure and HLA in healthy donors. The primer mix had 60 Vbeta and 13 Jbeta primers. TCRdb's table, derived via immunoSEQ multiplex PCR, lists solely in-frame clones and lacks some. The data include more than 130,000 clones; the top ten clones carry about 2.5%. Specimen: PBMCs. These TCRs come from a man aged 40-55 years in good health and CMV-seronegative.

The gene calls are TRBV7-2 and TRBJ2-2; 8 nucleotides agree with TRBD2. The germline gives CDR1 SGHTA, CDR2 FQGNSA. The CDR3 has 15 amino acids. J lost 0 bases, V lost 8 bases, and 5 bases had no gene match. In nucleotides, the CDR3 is TGTGCCAGCTCCCGGGGGGGGCCGAACACCGGGGAGCTGTTTTTT. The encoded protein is CASSRGGPNTGELFF. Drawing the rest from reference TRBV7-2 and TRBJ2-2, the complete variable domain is GAGVSQSPSNKVTEKGKDVELRCDPISGHTALYWYRQSLGQGLEFLIYFQGNSAPDKSGLPSDRFSAERTGGSVSTLTIQRTQQEDSAVYLCASSRGGPNTGELFFGEGSRLTVL.

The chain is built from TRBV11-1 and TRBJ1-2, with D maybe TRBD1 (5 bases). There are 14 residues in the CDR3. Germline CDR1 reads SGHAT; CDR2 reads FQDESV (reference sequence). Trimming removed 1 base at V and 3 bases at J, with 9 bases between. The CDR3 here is CASSLEQGYYGYTF. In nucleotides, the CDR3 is TGTGCCAGCAGCTTAGAGCAGGGCTACTATGGCTACACCTTC.

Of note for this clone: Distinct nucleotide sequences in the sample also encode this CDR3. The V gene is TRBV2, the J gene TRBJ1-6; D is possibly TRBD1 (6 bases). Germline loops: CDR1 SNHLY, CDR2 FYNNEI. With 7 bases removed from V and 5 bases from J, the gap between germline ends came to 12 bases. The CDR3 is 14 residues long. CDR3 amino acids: CASNFGQNNSPLHF. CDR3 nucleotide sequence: TGTGCCAGCAATTTCGGACAGAATAATTCACCCCTCCACTTT.

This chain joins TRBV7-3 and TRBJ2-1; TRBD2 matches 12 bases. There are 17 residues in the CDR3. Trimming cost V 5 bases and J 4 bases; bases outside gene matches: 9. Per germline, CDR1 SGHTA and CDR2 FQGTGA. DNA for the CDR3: TGTGCCAGCAGCCCGACTCTGCTAGCGGGGGGGTACAATGAGCAGTTCTTC. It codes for CASSPTLLAGGYNEQFF.

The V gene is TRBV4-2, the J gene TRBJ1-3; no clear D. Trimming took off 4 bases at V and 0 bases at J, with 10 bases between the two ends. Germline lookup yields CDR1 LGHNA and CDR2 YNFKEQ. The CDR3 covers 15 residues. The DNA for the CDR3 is TGTGCCAGCAGCCGAACAGCGGACTCTGGAAACACCATATATTTT. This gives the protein CASSRTADSGNTIYF.

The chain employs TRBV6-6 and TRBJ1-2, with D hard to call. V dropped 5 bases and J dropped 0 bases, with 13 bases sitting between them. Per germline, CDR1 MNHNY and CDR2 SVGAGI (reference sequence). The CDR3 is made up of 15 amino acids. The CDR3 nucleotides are TGTGCCAGCAGTGGATATCAGGAGGCTAACTATGGCTACACCTTC. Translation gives CASSGYQEANYGYTF.

The CDR3 sequence: CASSNRDEQYF. The CDR3 DNA is TGTGCCAGCAGTAACAGGGACGAGCAGTACTTC. The chain uses TRBV6-7 and TRBJ2-7; possibly TRBD1 for D (6 bases). TRBV6-7 is filed as an ORF, its function uncertain. The germline V and J ends were trimmed by 5 bases and 5 bases, with 7 bases remaining between them. The CDR3 consists of 11 residues.

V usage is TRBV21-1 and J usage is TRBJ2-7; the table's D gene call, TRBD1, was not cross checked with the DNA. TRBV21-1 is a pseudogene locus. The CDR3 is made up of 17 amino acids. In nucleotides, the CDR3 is TGTGCCAGCAGCAAAGCCCGCGACCGGGACAGGAACTACGAGCAGTACTTC. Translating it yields CASSKARDRDRNYEQYF.

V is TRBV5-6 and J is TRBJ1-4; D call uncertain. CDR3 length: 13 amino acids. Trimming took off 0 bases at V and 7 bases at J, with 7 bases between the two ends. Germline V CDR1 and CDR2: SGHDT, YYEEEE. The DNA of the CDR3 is TGTGCCAGCAGCTTGGCGGGTCGTGAAAAACTGTTTTTT. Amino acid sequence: CASSLAGREKLFF. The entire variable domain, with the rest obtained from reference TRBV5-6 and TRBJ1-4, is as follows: DAGVTQSPTHLIKTRGQQVTLRCSPKSGHDTVSWYQQALGQGPQFIFQYYEEEERQRGNFPDRFSGHQFPNYSSELNVNALLLGDSALYLCASSLAGREKLFFGSGTQLSVL.

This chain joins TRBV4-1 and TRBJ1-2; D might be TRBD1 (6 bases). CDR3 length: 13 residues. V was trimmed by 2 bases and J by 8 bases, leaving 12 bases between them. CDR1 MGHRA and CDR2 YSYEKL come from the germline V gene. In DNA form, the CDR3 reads TGCGCCAGCAGCCAACGGACAGCCCGGGGCTACACCTTC. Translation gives CASSQRTARGYTF.

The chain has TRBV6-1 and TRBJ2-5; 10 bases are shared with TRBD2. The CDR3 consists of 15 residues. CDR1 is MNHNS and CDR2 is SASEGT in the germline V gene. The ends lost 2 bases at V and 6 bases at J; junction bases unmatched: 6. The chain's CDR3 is CASSEMASGGKTQYF. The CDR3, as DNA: TGTGCCAGCAGTGAAATGGCTAGCGGGGGAAAGACCCAGTACTTC.

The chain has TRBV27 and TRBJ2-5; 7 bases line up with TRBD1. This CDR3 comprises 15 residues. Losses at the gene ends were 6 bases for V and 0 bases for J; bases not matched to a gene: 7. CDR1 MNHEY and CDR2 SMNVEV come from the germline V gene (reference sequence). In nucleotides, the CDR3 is TGTGCCAGCAGAAAACAGGGGACCAACCAAGAGACCCAGTACTTC. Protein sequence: CASRKQGTNQETQYF.

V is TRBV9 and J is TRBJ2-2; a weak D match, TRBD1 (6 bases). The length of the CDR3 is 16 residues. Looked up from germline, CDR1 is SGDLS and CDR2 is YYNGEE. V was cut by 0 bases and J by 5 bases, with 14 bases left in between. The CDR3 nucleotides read TGTGCCAGCAGCGTAGAAGAGGGGGTGAGGACCGGGGAGCTGTTTTTT. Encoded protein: CASSVEEGVRTGELFF.

Here the CDR3 reads CSVAQYGNTIYF. The CDR3 region has the DNA TGCAGCGTTGCACAATATGGAAACACCATATATTTT. The chain links TRBV29-1 to TRBJ1-3; no clear D. The CDR3 totals 12 residues. V lost 4 bases to trimming and J lost 3 bases, with 7 bases between them. Germline loops: CDR1 SQVTM, CDR2 ANQGSEA.

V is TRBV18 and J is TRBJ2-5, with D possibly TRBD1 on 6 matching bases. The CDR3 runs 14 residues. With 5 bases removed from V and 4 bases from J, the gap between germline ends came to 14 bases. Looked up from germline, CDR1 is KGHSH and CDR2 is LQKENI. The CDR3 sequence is CASSSRQVGETQYF. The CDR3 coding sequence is TGTGCCAGCTCATCCAGACAGGTCGGAGAGACCCAGTACTTC.

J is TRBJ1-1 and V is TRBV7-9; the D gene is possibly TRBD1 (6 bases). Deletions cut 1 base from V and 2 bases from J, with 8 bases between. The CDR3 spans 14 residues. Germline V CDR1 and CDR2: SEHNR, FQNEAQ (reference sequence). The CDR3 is CASSLGQANTEAFF. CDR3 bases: TGTGCCAGCAGCTTAGGACAGGCTAACACTGAAGCTTTCTTT.

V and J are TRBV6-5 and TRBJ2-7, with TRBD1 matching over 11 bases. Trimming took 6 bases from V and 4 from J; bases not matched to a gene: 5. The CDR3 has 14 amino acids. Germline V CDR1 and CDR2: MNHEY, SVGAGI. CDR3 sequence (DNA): TGTGCCAGCAGCAGCCGGGACAGGGGGTACGAGCAGTACTTC. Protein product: CASSSRDRGYEQYF.

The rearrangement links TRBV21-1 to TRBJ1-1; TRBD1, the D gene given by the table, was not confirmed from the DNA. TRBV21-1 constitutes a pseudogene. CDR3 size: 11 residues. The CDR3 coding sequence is TGTACGAGCACCGGGACAGGGCGAGCTTTCTTT. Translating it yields CTSTGTGRAFF.

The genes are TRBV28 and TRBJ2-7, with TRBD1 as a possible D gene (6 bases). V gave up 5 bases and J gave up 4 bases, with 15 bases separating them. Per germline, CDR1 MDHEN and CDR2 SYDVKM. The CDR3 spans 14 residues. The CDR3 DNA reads TGTGCCAGCAGTCTAGGGGGATGGGTTTACGAGCAGTACTTC. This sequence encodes CASSLGGWVYEQYF.

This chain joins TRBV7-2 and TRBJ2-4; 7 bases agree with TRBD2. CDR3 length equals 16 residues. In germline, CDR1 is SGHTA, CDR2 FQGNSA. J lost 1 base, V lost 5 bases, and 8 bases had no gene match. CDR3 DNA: TGTGCCAGCAGCCCTGGACTAGGAGTGGCCAAAAACATTCAGTACTTC. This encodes CASSPGLGVAKNIQYF.

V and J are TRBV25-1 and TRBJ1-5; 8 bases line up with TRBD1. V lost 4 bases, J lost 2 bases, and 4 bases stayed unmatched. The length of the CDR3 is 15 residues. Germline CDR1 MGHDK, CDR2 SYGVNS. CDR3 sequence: CASSVGQGGNQPQHF. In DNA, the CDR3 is TGTGCCAGCAGTGTCGGACAGGGAGGCAATCAGCCCCAGCATTTT.

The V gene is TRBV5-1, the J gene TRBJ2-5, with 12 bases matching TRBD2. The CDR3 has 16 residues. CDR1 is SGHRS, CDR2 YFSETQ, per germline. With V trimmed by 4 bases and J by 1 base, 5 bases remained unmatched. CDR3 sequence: CASSRLAGDVQETQYF. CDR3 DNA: TGCGCCAGCAGCAGACTAGCGGGGGACGTCCAAGAGACCCAGTACTTC.

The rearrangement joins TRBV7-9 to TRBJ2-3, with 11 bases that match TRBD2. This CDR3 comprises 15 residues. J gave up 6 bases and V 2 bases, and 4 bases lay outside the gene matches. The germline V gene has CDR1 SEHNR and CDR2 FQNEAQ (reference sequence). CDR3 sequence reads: CASSLKLAGADTQYF. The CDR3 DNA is TGTGCCAGCAGCTTAAAACTAGCGGGGGCCGATACGCAGTATTTT.

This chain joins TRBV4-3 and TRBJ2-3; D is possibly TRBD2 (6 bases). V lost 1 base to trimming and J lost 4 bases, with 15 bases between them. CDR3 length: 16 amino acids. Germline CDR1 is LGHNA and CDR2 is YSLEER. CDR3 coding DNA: TGCGCCAGCAGCCAAGGAGGTGCGGGGATGGCAGATACGCAGTATTTT. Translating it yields CASSQGGAGMADTQYF.

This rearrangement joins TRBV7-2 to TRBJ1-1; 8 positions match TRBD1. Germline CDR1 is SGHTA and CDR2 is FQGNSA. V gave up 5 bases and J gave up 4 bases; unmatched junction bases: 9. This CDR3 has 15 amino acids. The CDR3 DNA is TGTGCCAGCAGCCCGCAAACAGGGGGACCCACTGAAGCTTTCTTT. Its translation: CASSPQTGGPTEAFF.

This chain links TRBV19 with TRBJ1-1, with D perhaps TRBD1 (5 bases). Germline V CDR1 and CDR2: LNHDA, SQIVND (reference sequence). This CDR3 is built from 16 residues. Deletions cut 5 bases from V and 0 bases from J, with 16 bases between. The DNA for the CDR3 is TGTGCCAGTAGTGTAGCGGCAGGGATCATGAACACTGAAGCTTTCTTT. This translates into CASSVAAGIMNTEAFF. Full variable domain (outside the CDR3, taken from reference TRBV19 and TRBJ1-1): DGGITQSPKYLFRKEGQNVTLSCEQNLNHDAMYWYRQDPGQGLRLIYYSQIVNDFQKGDIAEGYSVSREKKESFPLTVTSAQKNPTAFYLCASSVAAGIMNTEAFFGQGTRLTVV.

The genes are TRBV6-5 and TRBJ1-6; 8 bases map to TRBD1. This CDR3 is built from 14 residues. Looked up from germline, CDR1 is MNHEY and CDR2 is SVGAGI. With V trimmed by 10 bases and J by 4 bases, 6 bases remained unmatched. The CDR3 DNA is TGTGCCATCAAGACAGGGGATTATAATTCACCCCTCCACTTT. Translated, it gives CAIKTGDYNSPLHF.